These T cell receptor beta chains were read from a single sample in a study of blood T cell repertoires in COVID-19. The protocol was immunoSEQ multiplex PCR, while the TCRdb copy is restricted to in-frame clones and leaves out a portion. Here the sample spans roughly 320,000 clones, around nine tenths being singletons. The source material was peripheral blood. All receptors derive from a man between 65 and 79 years old with acute or convalescent COVID-19. CDR3s leave out the opening cysteine and the closing phenylalanine or tryptophan. The order of the fields is J gene, V gene, D gene, CDR3 protein. The D gene is left open where the match is weak.

TRBJ2-1 TRBV5-1 TRBD2 ASSLRAGVGINEQF
TRBJ2-2 TRBV19 . ASSGHGGGELF
TRBJ2-5 TRBV6-2/TRBV6-3 . ASSYGVTTQETQY
TRBJ2-7 TRBV12-3/TRBV12-4 . ASRTHRGSEQY
TRBJ1-2 TRBV25-1 TRBD1 ASSDRSGQGKLYGYT
TRBJ1-1 TRBV27 . ATLDRVNTEAF
TRBJ1-1 TRBV19 TRBD1 ASSMTGMNTEAF
TRBJ2-2 TRBV19 . ASSMSHSGELF
TRBJ1-1 TRBV24-1 . ATSDTREAKGEAF
TRBJ2-7 TRBV6-2/TRBV6-3 TRBD1 ASSYQIQGQGPSYSYEQY
TRBJ1-4 TRBV6-5 TRBD1 ASSRQGGSEKLF
TRBJ1-2 TRBV5-1 TRBD1 ASSWLATGVYGYT
TRBJ1-2 TRBV18 TRBD1 ASSPTGEDGYT
TRBJ1-1 TRBV29-1 . SGVRDTTEAF